A selection of T cell receptor beta chains follows, all from one sample in a study of beta chain features in type 1 diabetes. Method: immunoSEQ multiplex PCR; TCRdb's copy keeps in-frame clones and lacks some. Among a few hundred thousand clones, 10% to 15% were seen once, and the ten largest hold approximately 0.011%. The sequenced material came from naive CD4+ T cells from blood. The receptor set was obtained from a woman between 18 and 29 years old with type 1 diabetes. The CDR3 runs from the conserved cysteine through the conserved F or W. D genes are given only for firm matches. The size entry is marked missing in some rows and otherwise reads once, few, many or a size class.

>TRBJ2-1|TRBV20-1|TRBD2|.
CSARREAEQFF
TGCAGTGCTCGGCGGGAGGCTGAGCAGTTCTTC
>TRBJ2-1|TRBV19|.|few
CASSIPSSSYNEQFF
TGTGCCAGTAGTATTCCTAGTAGTTCCTACAATGAGCAGTTCTTC
>TRBJ2-5|TRBV27|.|few
CASSFRGQETQYF
TGTGCCAGCAGTTTCCGGGGTCAAGAGACCCAGTACTTC
>TRBJ2-2|TRBV29-1|.|few
CSVLLGSSAGELFF
TGCAGCGTTCTGTTAGGGTCTAGCGCCGGGGAGCTGTTTTTT
>TRBJ2-2|TRBV7-2|.|.
CASRGPNTGELFF
TGTGCCAGCAGGGGGCCGAACACCGGGGAGCTGTTTTTT
>TRBJ1-1|TRBV18|.|.
CASSPPQGTEAFF
TGTGCCAGCTCACCACCGCAGGGTACTGAAGCTTTCTTT
>TRBJ2-5|TRBV28|TRBD1|.
CASSYRGSPRTQYF
TGTGCCAGCAGTTACAGGGGGAGCCCGAGGACCCAGTACTTC
>TRBJ1-1|TRBV23-1|TRBD1|few
CASSQSPPDRGRGNTEAFF
TGCGCCAGCAGCCAATCCCCCCCTGACAGGGGGCGAGGGAACACTGAAGCTTTCTTT
>TRBJ2-7|TRBV5-6|TRBD2|.
CASSSAPSGAYEQYF
TGTGCCAGCAGCTCAGCCCCTAGCGGAGCCTACGAGCAGTACTTC
>TRBJ1-2|TRBV7-8|TRBD1|few
CASSDPGQDSYGYTF
TGTGCCAGCAGCGACCCGGGACAGGACTCTTATGGCTACACCTTC
>TRBJ2-7|TRBV15|.|few
CATSPDIKSSYEQYF
TGTGCCACCAGTCCTGACATTAAGAGCTCCTACGAGCAGTACTTC
>TRBJ2-3|TRBV28|.|.
CASTYSTDTQYF
TGTGCCAGCACTTACTCGACAGATACGCAGTATTTT
>TRBJ1-3|TRBV30|.|.
CAWTPGSTIYF
TGTGCCTGGACCCCGGGGTCCACCATATATTTT
>TRBJ2-5|TRBV18|.|.
CASSPRETQYF
TGTGCCAGCTCACCGAGAGAGACCCAGTACTTC
>TRBJ2-6|TRBV9|TRBD2|few
CASSVGGGSGANVLTF
TGTGCCAGCAGCGTAGGCGGGGGCTCTGGGGCCAACGTCCTGACTTTC
>TRBJ2-1|TRBV7-7|TRBD2|.
CASSLDELAGGGEQFF
TGTGCCAGCAGCCTAGACGAGCTAGCGGGGGGCGGTGAGCAGTTCTTC
>TRBJ2-7|TRBV29-1|TRBD2|.
CSVTIGLAGVYEQYF
TGCAGCGTTACGATTGGACTAGCGGGGGTATACGAGCAGTACTTC
>TRBJ2-1|TRBV6-5|.|.
CASSLYNEQFF
TGTGCCAGCAGTCTCTACAATGAGCAGTTCTTC
>TRBJ1-1|TRBV9|.|few
CASSVVRETEAFF
TGTGCCAGCAGCGTAGTCCGGGAAACTGAAGCTTTCTTT
>TRBJ1-5|TRBV6-6|TRBD1|few
CASTAGTANQPQHF
TGTGCCAGCACCGCCGGGACAGCGAATCAGCCCCAGCATTTT
>TRBJ1-1|TRBV5-1|.|few
CASSPTQDTEAFF
TGCGCCAGCAGCCCAACTCAGGACACTGAAGCTTTCTTT
>TRBJ2-5|TRBV7-9|TRBD1|few
CASSRVWNRPRQGETQYF
TGTGCCAGCAGCCGCGTCTGGAACCGGCCCCGACAGGGAGAGACCCAGTACTTC
>TRBJ2-1|TRBV2|.|few
CASSEDLSEQFF
TGTGCCAGCAGTGAAGATCTGAGTGAGCAGTTCTTC